This TCR beta chain came from a study of CD8 T cells in Susac syndrome. It was with random hexamers that about 0.45 to 1 ug RNA was reverse transcribed. TCRdb reprocessed the immunoSEQ multiplex PCR reads via MiXCR and lists one record per CDR3 protein. Among some 120,000 distinct CDR3 sequences, roughly 96% were seen once, and the ten largest hold more than 0.095%. From germline, CDR1 is SGHDT and CDR2 YYEEEE. V trimming: 1 base; J trimming: 3 bases; junction bases outside the gene matches: 3. CDR3 length: 16 amino acids. The sequence derives from a human donor in good health. The rearrangement joins TRBV5-6 to TRBJ2-3; 12 positions agree with TRBD2. Sequenced: CD4+ T cells from PBMCs. DNA for the CDR3: TGTGCCAGCAGCTTGACTAGCGGGAGGCTGACAGATACGCAGTATTTT. It encodes CASSLTSGRLTDTQYF.